This T cell receptor (beta chain) was retrieved from a study of technical replicates of blood from a handful of donors. Profiled with immunoSEQ multiplex PCR; TCRdb holds only in-frame clones, not every one. The table includes 13,000 to 15,000 clones, about four fifths detected once. Germline loops: CDR1 LNHDA, CDR2 SQIVND (reference sequence). This CDR3 is built from 14 residues. V was clipped by 4 bases and J by 3 bases; unmatched bases: 6. The sequenced material came from PBMCs. The rearrangement uses TRBV19 and TRBJ2-7; 7 nucleotides align to TRBD1. This clonotype originated in a human donor in good health. CDR3 in DNA: TGTGCCAGTAGTACCGGGCAGGGGGTCTACGAGCAGTACTTC. Amino acids: CASSTGQGVYEQYF.